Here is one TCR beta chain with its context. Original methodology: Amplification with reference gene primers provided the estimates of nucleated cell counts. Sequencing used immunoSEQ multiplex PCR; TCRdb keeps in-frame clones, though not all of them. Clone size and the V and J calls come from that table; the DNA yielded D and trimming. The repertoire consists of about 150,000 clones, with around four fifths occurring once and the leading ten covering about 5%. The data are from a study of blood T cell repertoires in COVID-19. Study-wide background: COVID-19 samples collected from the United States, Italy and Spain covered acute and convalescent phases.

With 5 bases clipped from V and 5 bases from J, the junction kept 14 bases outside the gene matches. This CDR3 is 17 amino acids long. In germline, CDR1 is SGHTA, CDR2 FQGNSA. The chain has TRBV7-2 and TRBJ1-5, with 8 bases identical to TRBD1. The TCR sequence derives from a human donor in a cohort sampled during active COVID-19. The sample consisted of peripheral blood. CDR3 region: CASSPTGGRVGYQPQHF. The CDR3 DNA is TGTGCCAGCAGCCCAACAGGGGGGAGAGTGGGTTATCAGCCCCAGCATTTT.